A selection of T cell receptor beta chains follows, all from one sample in a study of cytomegalovirus exposure and HLA in healthy donors. Generated by immunoSEQ multiplex PCR, the TCRdb table keeps only in-frame clones and is missing some. The sample yields some 170,000 clones, around nine tenths seen once. Specimen: PBMCs. The receptors originated from a man younger than 35 in good health and CMV-seropositive. Both conserved end residues are part of each CDR3. A D gene is named only where the DNA matches it firmly. Some rows have no size entry. The others give once, few or many, or a class for an expanded clone.

J gene	D gene	V gene	clone size	CDR3 protein	CDR3 DNA
TRBJ2-3	NA	TRBV10-3	NA	CAIRARESTDTQYF	TGTGCCATCAGGGCGAGGGAGAGCACAGATACGCAGTATTTT
TRBJ1-2	NA	TRBV5-6	NA	CASRPHGGSNYGYTF	TGTGCCAGCAGGCCCCACGGGGGGAGCAACTATGGCTACACCTTC
TRBJ2-2	NA	TRBV10-3	few	CATEAGLNTGELFF	TGTGCCACCGAGGCGGGACTTAACACCGGGGAGCTGTTTTTT
TRBJ2-7	NA	TRBV7-8	NA	CASSFEYEQYF	TGTGCCAGCAGCTTTGAGTACGAGCAGTACTTC
TRBJ2-1	TRBD2	TRBV27	NA	CASRRAGPYNEQFF	TGTGCCAGCAGGAGAGCGGGACCCTACAATGAGCAGTTCTTC
TRBJ2-7	TRBD1	TRBV5-1	NA	CARTGVSSYEQYF	TGCGCCAGAACAGGGGTTTCTAGCTACGAGCAGTACTTC
TRBJ1-1	NA	TRBV7-9	few	CASSLTMNTEAFF	TGTGCCAGCAGCTTAACAATGAACACTGAAGCTTTCTTT
TRBJ2-1	TRBD1	TRBV27	few	CASRGSGTGGEFF	TGTGCCAGCAGGGGTAGTGGGACAGGGGGCGAGTTCTTC
TRBJ1-2	TRBD1	TRBV28	NA	CASSFGDRGTYGYTF	TGTGCCAGCAGTTTTGGGGACAGGGGAACCTATGGCTACACCTTC
TRBJ2-5	NA	TRBV7-9	NA	CASSREETQYF	TGTGCCAGCAGCAGAGAGGAGACCCAGTACTTC
TRBJ2-2	TRBD2	TRBV19	NA	CASSIGPGGGTGELFF	TGTGCCAGTAGTATCGGGCCCGGGGGGGGCACCGGGGAGCTGTTTTTT
TRBJ2-7	NA	TRBV7-8	NA	CASSLVAGRAYEQYF	TGTGCCAGCAGCTTAGTCGCCGGGAGAGCCTACGAGCAGTACTTC
TRBJ2-5	NA	TRBV12-5	NA	CASGPSAGLAQYF	TGTGCTAGTGGCCCCTCCGCCGGGTTGGCCCAGTACTTC
TRBJ2-1	NA	TRBV27	NA	CASQGGGPFNEQFF	TGTGCCAGCCAAGGGGGAGGGCCTTTCAATGAGCAGTTCTTC
TRBJ1-2	NA	TRBV9	NA	CASSPPSNYGYTF	TGTGCCAGCAGCCCCCCCTCTAACTATGGCTACACCTTC
TRBJ1-5	TRBD1	TRBV5-8	NA	CASSLWDSPQHF	TGTGCCAGCAGCTTGTGGGACAGCCCCCAGCATTTT
TRBJ1-2	TRBD1	TRBV18	few	CASSPGQGANGYTF	TGTGCCAGCTCACCTGGACAGGGGGCGAATGGCTACACCTTC
TRBJ1-4	NA	TRBV19	NA	CASSRQLFGNEKLFF	TGTGCCAGTAGTAGACAGCTTTTCGGTAATGAAAAACTGTTTTTT
TRBJ2-1	NA	TRBV7-2	NA	CASLPSGYSYNEQFF	TGTGCCAGCCTCCCCTCGGGGTATTCCTACAATGAGCAGTTCTTC
TRBJ1-4	NA	TRBV7-9	NA	CASSFPGQLNEKLFF	TGTGCCAGCAGCTTCCCCGGACAGCTTAATGAAAAACTGTTTTTT
TRBJ2-5	NA	TRBV5-1	NA	CASSNRVRETQYF	TGCGCCAGCTCGAACAGGGTTCGAGAGACCCAGTACTTC
TRBJ2-1	TRBD2	TRBV4-2	NA	CASSQDSGRAYNEQFF	TGTGCCAGCAGCCAAGATAGCGGGAGGGCCTATAATGAGCAGTTCTTC
TRBJ2-2	TRBD2	TRBV9	once	CASSVGGLAGAGELFF	TGTGCCAGCAGCGTGGGCGGACTAGCGGGAGCCGGGGAGCTGTTTTTT
TRBJ1-1	NA	TRBV7-9	NA	CASSFSSLTTEAFF	TGTGCCAGCAGCTTCAGTTCACTAACCACTGAAGCTTTCTTT
TRBJ2-3	TRBD2	TRBV13	NA	CASSPGTTPSTDTQYF	TGTGCCAGCAGCCCCGGGACTACCCCTAGCACAGATACGCAGTATTTT
TRBJ2-1	TRBD1	TRBV4-3	NA	CASSQDRTGQAYNEQFF	TGCGCCAGCAGCCAAGACCGGACAGGGCAGGCCTACAATGAGCAGTTCTTC
TRBJ2-1	TRBD2	TRBV6-4	NA	CASSDLAGYHNEQFF	TGTGCCAGTAGTGATTTAGCGGGGTATCACAATGAGCAGTTCTTC
TRBJ2-2	NA	TRBV4-3	NA	CASSRQVLNTGELFF	TGCGCCAGCAGCCGGCAGGTCCTAAACACCGGGGAGCTGTTTTTT
TRBJ1-2	NA	TRBV5-6	NA	CASSLAGMTASYGYTF	TGTGCCAGCAGCTTGGCCGGAATGACTGCTAGCTATGGCTACACCTTC
TRBJ2-1	TRBD1	TRBV27	NA	CASSPRGGPSYNEQFF	TGTGCCAGCAGTCCCCGAGGGGGCCCCTCCTACAATGAGCAGTTCTTC
TRBJ1-3	NA	TRBV6-1	NA	CASTKGGGSGNTIYF	TGTGCCAGCACCAAAGGGGGGGGCTCTGGAAACACCATATATTTT
TRBJ2-3	TRBD2	TRBV10-3	NA	CAISALAGDTDTQYF	TGTGCCATCAGTGCCTTAGCGGGAGATACAGATACGCAGTATTTT
TRBJ2-2	TRBD2	TRBV7-3	NA	CASSRLAGELTGELFF	TGTGCCAGCAGCAGACTAGCGGGAGAACTCACCGGGGAGCTGTTTTTT
TRBJ1-2	TRBD1	TRBV9	NA	CASSVGKGNRGIEDYGYTF	TGTGCCAGCAGCGTCGGCAAGGGGAACAGGGGAATAGAGGACTATGGCTACACCTTC
TRBJ2-2	NA	TRBV25-1	NA	CASAGEGWSGELFF	TGTGCCAGCGCAGGGGAGGGATGGAGCGGGGAGCTGTTTTTT
TRBJ2-7	NA	TRBV29-1	NA	CSVRCRAEYEQYF	TGCAGCGTTCGCTGCCGCGCGGAATACGAGCAGTACTTC
TRBJ2-2	TRBD2	TRBV27	few	CASSFSGSGIAGELFF	TGTGCCAGCAGTTTCAGCGGGAGTGGTATTGCCGGGGAGCTGTTTTTT
TRBJ2-6	TRBD1	TRBV4-1	NA	CASSPAQGGSGANVLTF	TGCGCCAGCAGCCCAGCACAGGGGGGCTCTGGGGCCAACGTCCTGACTTTC
TRBJ2-7	TRBD1	TRBV19	once	CASSPSGDSYEQYF	TGTGCCAGTAGTCCCTCAGGGGACAGCTACGAGCAGTACTTC
TRBJ2-7	NA	TRBV27	NA	CASFGQTGQYF	TGTGCCAGCTTTGGACAGACGGGGCAGTACTTC
TRBJ2-5	TRBD2	TRBV6-5	NA	CASSFSGIETQYF	TGTGCCAGCAGTTTTAGCGGGATAGAGACCCAGTACTTC
TRBJ1-1	NA	TRBV7-9	once	CASSFGAENEAFF	TGTGCCAGCAGCTTTGGAGCAGAGAACGAAGCTTTCTTT
TRBJ1-5	NA	TRBV18	NA	CASSPPRSNQPQHF	TGTGCCAGCTCACCCCCCCGGAGCAATCAGCCCCAGCATTTT
TRBJ1-2	TRBD1	TRBV11-2	NA	CASSLGLWTGPNYGYTF	TGTGCCAGCAGCTTAGGTCTGTGGACAGGCCCTAACTATGGCTACACCTTC
TRBJ2-2	NA	TRBV27	NA	CASSFGGRYTGELFF	TGTGCCAGCAGTTTCGGGGGAAGGTACACCGGGGAGCTGTTTTTT
TRBJ2-3	TRBD1	TRBV6-5	NA	CASSGQDPDTQYF	TGTGCCAGCAGTGGACAGGACCCAGATACGCAGTATTTT
TRBJ2-5	TRBD2	TRBV9	NA	CASSPGLAGVETQYF	TGTGCCAGCAGCCCGGGACTAGCGGGAGTAGAGACCCAGTACTTC
TRBJ2-1	TRBD2	TRBV9	NA	CASSVSGRDWGVQFF	TGTGCCAGCAGCGTTAGCGGGAGGGATTGGGGAGTGCAGTTCTTC
TRBJ2-5	NA	TRBV28	NA	CASSPVTGHQETQYF	TGTGCCAGCAGCCCAGTTACGGGTCATCAAGAGACCCAGTACTTC
TRBJ2-7	TRBD1	TRBV4-3	many	CASRGDRDRRAYEQYF	TGCGCCAGCAGAGGGGATAGGGACAGACGCGCCTACGAGCAGTACTTC
TRBJ1-1	NA	TRBV7-7	NA	CASSAGLNTEAFF	TGTGCTAGCAGCGCGGGTCTGAACACTGAAGCTTTCTTT
TRBJ2-2	NA	TRBV6-5	NA	CASSYRLRGELFF	TGTGCCAGCAGTTATCGTCTACGCGGGGAGCTGTTTTTT
TRBJ2-4	TRBD2	TRBV13	NA	CASSFIGEGKNIQYF	TGTGCCAGCAGCTTTATTGGGGAGGGCAAAAACATTCAGTACTTC
TRBJ2-3	NA	TRBV2	NA	CASRRGDTQYF	TGTGCCAGCAGACGGGGGGATACGCAGTATTTT
TRBJ2-7	NA	TRBV28	NA	CASSPRWDTLYEQYF	TGTGCCAGCAGTCCCCGGTGGGACACCCTCTACGAGCAGTACTTC